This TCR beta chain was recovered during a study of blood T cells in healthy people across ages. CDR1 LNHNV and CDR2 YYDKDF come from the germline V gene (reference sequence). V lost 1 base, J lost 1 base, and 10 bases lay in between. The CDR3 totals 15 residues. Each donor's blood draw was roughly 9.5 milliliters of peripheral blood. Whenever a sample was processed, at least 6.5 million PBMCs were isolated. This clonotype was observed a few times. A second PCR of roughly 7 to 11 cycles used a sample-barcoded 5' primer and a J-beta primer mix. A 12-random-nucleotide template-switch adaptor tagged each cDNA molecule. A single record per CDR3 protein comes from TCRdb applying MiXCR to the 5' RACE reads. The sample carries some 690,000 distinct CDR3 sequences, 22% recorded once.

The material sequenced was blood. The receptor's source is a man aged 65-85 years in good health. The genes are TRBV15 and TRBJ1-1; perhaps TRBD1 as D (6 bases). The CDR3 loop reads CATSRVPGANTEAFF. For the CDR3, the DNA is TGTGCCACCAGCAGAGTCCCAGGGGCGAACACTGAAGCTTTCTTT.